The 29 T cell receptor beta chains below come from one sample, sequenced in a study of early T cells in non-severe SARS-CoV-2 infection. TCRdb recomputed calls from the 5' RACE reads with MiXCR, one row per CDR3 protein. Of some 87,000 distinct CDR3 sequences listed, roughly 13% are singletons. The sequencing sample was made of whole blood. The receptors were gathered from an adult who was a healthcare worker with PCR-confirmed SARS-CoV-2 infection or an uninfected control (not recorded which).

The table lists this clonotype with a few counts. This rearrangement joins TRBV25-1 to TRBJ2-5, with D unresolved. The CDR3 totals 14 residues. Trimming took off 4 bases at V and 2 bases at J, with 11 bases between the two ends. In germline, CDR1 is MGHDK, CDR2 SYGVNS. CDR3 in DNA: TGTGCCAGCAGTGCACCTGAACGACAAGAGACCCAGTACTTC. Translating gives CASSAPERQETQYF.

This clonotype was observed at least ten times. The chain links TRBV3-1 to TRBJ1-6, with a possible D match to TRBD1 (5 bases). Germline V CDR1 and CDR2: LGHDT, YNNKEL (reference sequence). Trimming took off 2 bases at V and 8 bases at J, with 10 bases between the two ends. The CDR3 contains 14 residues. The CDR3 sequence is CASSQPGRDSPLHF. CDR3 in DNA: TGTGCCAGCAGCCAACCAGGGCGGGATTCACCCCTCCACTTT. Full variable domain (remainder filled in from reference TRBV3-1 and TRBJ1-6): DTAVSQTPKYLVTQMGNDKSIKCEQNLGHDTMYWYKQDSKKFLKIMFSYNNKELIINETVPNRFSPKSPDKAHLNLHINSLELGDSAVYFCASSQPGRDSPLHFGNGTRLTVT.

This clonotype showed up just a few times. This chain uses TRBV4-2 with TRBJ1-1; possibly TRBD1 for D (6 bases). Germline-derived CDR1 and CDR2 are LGHNA and YNFKEQ. Trimming pared 6 bases from V and 0 bases from J, leaving 8 bases between. This CDR3 region has 13 residues. The CDR3 protein is CASRQGLNTEAFF. The CDR3 DNA follows: TGTGCCAGCAGACAGGGATTGAACACTGAAGCTTTCTTT.

This clonotype was counted only a few times. This chain joins TRBV28 and TRBJ2-4, with D possibly TRBD2 on 5 matching bases. Trimming took 10 bases from V and 4 from J, leaving 20 bases between them. The CDR3 runs 15 residues. Germline assignment: CDR1 MDHEN and CDR2 SYDVKM. DNA for the CDR3: TGTGCCACTCCGGGGAGATGGGCGAGAAAAAACATTCAGTACTTC. Its translation is CATPGRWARKNIQYF.

This clonotype was seen a handful of times. The J gene is TRBJ2-1, the V gene TRBV24-1; 8 bases agree with TRBD1. There are 17 residues in the CDR3. CDR1 is KGHDR, CDR2 SFDVKD, per germline. Germline trimming cut 2 bases from V and 7 bases from J; bases unmatched to any gene: 12. The CDR3 bases are TGTGCCACCAGTGATTCTTCCGGACAGGGTTTTGTTAATGAGCAGTTCTTC. Translated, it gives CATSDSSGQGFVNEQFF.

The chain employs TRBV29-1 and TRBJ1-2; the D is unclear. Germline-derived CDR1 and CDR2 are SQVTM and ANQGSEA. The CDR3 runs 11 residues. Trimming removed 7 bases from V and 3 bases from J, with 9 bases in between. The CDR3 nucleotides read TGCAGCGGGGGAGGCGACTATGGCTACACCTTC. It translates to CSGGGDYGYTF.

As regards this clonotype: With a much larger clone just one base away, this may be a read error. The chain has TRBV6-2 or TRBV6-3 and TRBJ1-6; D gene ambiguous. The germline V gene has CDR1 MNHEY and CDR2 SVGEGT. The CDR3 is made up of 12 amino acids. In DNA, the CDR3 is TGTGCCAGCAGTCCGCAAAGTTCATCCCTCCACTTT. Its protein is CASSPQSSSLHF.

In its sample, this clonotype was seen a few times. The V call is TRBV6-4, the J call TRBJ2-2; D may be TRBD1 or TRBD2 (5 bases each). The length of the CDR3 is 14 residues. Per germline, CDR1 MRHNA and CDR2 SNTAGT. Trimming shortened V by 3 bases and J by 4 bases, and 9 bases separated the two germline ends. The CDR3 spells CASSEQEATGELFF. DNA for the CDR3: TGTGCCAGCAGTGAACAGGAGGCCACCGGGGAGCTGTTTTTT.

The V and J genes are TRBV21-1 and TRBJ1-1; the DNA was not compared with TRBD1, the D call given in the table. TRBV21-1 is flagged as a pseudogene. The CDR3 extends over 18 amino acids. Written as DNA, the CDR3 is TGTGCCAGCAGCAAAGCTTGTCAGTTTTTAATGCGCCGACCTGAAGCTTTCTTT. Residues: CASSKACQFLMRRPEAFF.

This clonotype appeared a single time. The chain has TRBV28 and TRBJ2-7, with TRBD2 as a possible D gene (6 bases). Trimming removed 5 bases from V and 3 bases from J, with 8 bases in between. CDR1 is MDHEN and CDR2 is SYDVKM in the germline V gene. This CDR3 region has 12 residues. The CDR3 reads CASSMTSYEQYF. CDR3 nucleotide sequence: TGTGCCAGCAGTATGACTAGCTACGAGCAGTACTTC.

This clonotype was observed a few times. CDR3 region: CASMAGGGETQYF. CDR3 nucleotides: TGTGCTTCGATGGCAGGAGGAGGTGAGACCCAGTACTTC. The V and J genes are TRBV7-2 and TRBJ2-5; tentative D call: TRBD2 (5 bases). Germline values: CDR1 SGHTA, CDR2 FQGNSA. This CDR3 has 13 residues.

The chain carries TRBV11-2 and TRBJ1-1; 7 positions match TRBD1. The CDR3 sequence is 18 residues long. Per germline, CDR1 SGHAT and CDR2 FQNNGV. Germline trimming cut 2 bases from V and 2 bases from J; bases unmatched to any gene: 14. The CDR3 DNA sequence: TGTGCCAGCAGCTTATCCGCTTACAGGGGACCCCGTAACACTGAAGCTTTCTTT. Its protein product is CASSLSAYRGPRNTEAFF.

This clonotype was detected many times. The rearrangement links TRBV29-1 to TRBJ1-2; tentative D call: TRBD1 (5 bases). V was trimmed by 7 bases and J by 4 bases, leaving 22 bases between them. The CDR3 is 15 amino acids. CDR1 SQVTM and CDR2 ANQGSEA come from the germline V gene. CDR3 DNA sequence: TGCAGCGCCCAGCCCCAGGGAATTCTTACCTATGGCTACACCTTC. Translated: CSAQPQGILTYGYTF.

The chain carries TRBV20-1 and TRBJ2-2; 10 bases line up with TRBD1. This CDR3 region has 15 residues. The germline CDR1 and CDR2 sequences are DFQATT and SNEGSKA (reference sequence). The J segment lost 5 bases and the V segment lost 5 bases, leaving 8 bases of the junction unmatched. The CDR3 DNA follows: TGCAGTGCTCTGCCCGGGACAGGGGTTACCGGGGAGCTGTTTTTT. Amino acids: CSALPGTGVTGELFF.

The rearrangement uses TRBV6-2 or TRBV6-3 and TRBJ1-1; 10 bases agree with TRBD1. This CDR3 is 14 amino acids long. The V and J ends lost 2 bases and 9 bases, in that order; junction bases with no gene match: 6. CDR1 is MNHEY and CDR2 is SVGEGT in the germline V gene. The CDR3 is CASSYATGGKKAFF. The CDR3 DNA reads TGTGCCAGCAGTTACGCGACAGGGGGCAAGAAAGCTTTCTTT.

The rearrangement joins TRBV20-1 to TRBJ2-1, with no clear D. CDR1 DFQATT and CDR2 SNEGSKA come from the germline V gene (reference sequence). CDR3 length: 11 amino acids. Trimming pared 6 bases from V and 10 bases from J, leaving 13 bases between. The CDR3 here is CSAQRVREQFF. CDR3 DNA: TGCAGTGCCCAAAGGGTAAGGGAGCAGTTCTTC.

This clonotype was found many times. The chain combines TRBV30 with TRBJ1-2; 8 bases map to TRBD1. The CDR3 consists of 12 residues. Per germline, CDR1 GTSNPN and CDR2 SVGIG (reference sequence). J gave up 4 bases and V 8 bases, and 6 bases lay outside the gene matches. CDR3 nucleotide sequence: TGTGCCAGGGACAGGAGGGGCTATGGCTACACCTTC. The encoded protein is CARDRRGYGYTF.

The rearrangement links TRBV6-2 or TRBV6-3 to TRBJ2-5; D perhaps matches TRBD1 (6 bases). The CDR3 is made up of 16 amino acids. V was pared by 0 bases and J by 5 bases, with 16 bases between. Germline-derived CDR1 and CDR2 are MNHEY and SVGEGT. Here the CDR3 DNA reads TGTGCCAGCAGTTACTCGGGACAATTACCGCTGGAGACCCAGTACTTC. It translates to CASSYSGQLPLETQYF.

This clonotype turned up a few times. CDR3 amino acids: CASSSWGIYEQYF. CDR3 DNA sequence: TGTGCCAGCAGCTCGTGGGGTATCTACGAGCAGTACTTC. The chain links TRBV7-9 to TRBJ2-7; D unresolved. The CDR3 loop spans 13 amino acids. Germline CDR1 reads SEHNR; CDR2 reads FQNEAQ (reference sequence). V was shortened by 4 bases and J by 3 bases, with 10 bases between the two germline ends.

Many counts were recorded for this clonotype. The chain joins TRBV7-2 to TRBJ1-1; a possible D gene is TRBD1 (5 bases). Per germline, CDR1 SGHTA and CDR2 FQGNSA. V was cut by 5 bases and J by 7 bases, with 11 bases left in between. The CDR3 has 12 residues. The DNA of the CDR3 is TGTGCCAGCAGCCCCCGGGGGATTGAAGCTTTCTTT. It encodes CASSPRGIEAFF.

V usage is TRBV6-2 or TRBV6-3 and J usage is TRBJ1-5, with TRBD1 as a possible D gene (6 bases). The CDR3 runs 16 residues. Germline V lookup: CDR1 MNHEY, CDR2 SVGEGT. V lost 6 bases and J lost 0, with 15 bases in between. CDR3 DNA sequence: TGTGCCAGCAGATCGACAGGAGAACTTAGCAATCAGCCCCAGCATTTT. Protein: CASRSTGELSNQPQHF.

This clonotype appeared a few times. The chain has TRBV2 and TRBJ1-1, with 8 nucleotides matching TRBD1. The J segment lost 6 bases and the V segment lost 6 bases, leaving 3 bases of the junction unmatched. The length of the CDR3 is 12 residues. Germline assignment: CDR1 SNHLY and CDR2 FYNNEI. CDR3 protein: CASSVQGAEAFF. The CDR3 DNA reads as TGTGCCAGCAGCGTACAGGGGGCTGAAGCTTTCTTT.

This clonotype was detected many times. The V and J genes are TRBV4-3 and TRBJ1-1, with 8 bases fitting TRBD1. V dropped 1 base and J dropped 0; count of bases not matched to a gene: 1. The CDR3 totals 15 residues. Germline CDR1 and CDR2: LGHNA and YSLEER. The CDR3 DNA follows: TGCGCCAGCAGCCAAGGACAGGGGTTGAACACTGAAGCTTTCTTT. Translated: CASSQGQGLNTEAFF.

This clonotype was recorded at least ten times. The chain recombines TRBV12-3 or TRBV12-4 with TRBJ1-6; no firm D call. This CDR3 contains 16 residues. Trimming left V 7 bases short and J 6 bases short, with 19 bases between. DNA for the CDR3: TGTGCCAGCACCCTGGCATCCAGCGGCATTAATTCACCCCTCCACTTT. It yields the protein CASTLASSGINSPLHF.

The rearrangement uses TRBV28 and TRBJ2-1; D not resolved. Germline CDR1 MDHEN, CDR2 SYDVKM. The CDR3 runs to 13 residues. V dropped 7 bases and J dropped 6 bases, with 13 bases sitting between them. In DNA form, the CDR3 reads TGTGCCAGCACCCATCTGGCAGCCAATGAGCAGTTCTTC. Protein sequence: CASTHLAANEQFF.

This clonotype was detected many times. The genes are TRBV27 and TRBJ2-1, with D perhaps TRBD2 (7 bases). The CDR3 spans 16 residues. Between the trimmed V and J ends, which lost 0 bases and 7 bases, there was a span of 16 bases. Germline CDR1 and CDR2: MNHEY and SMNVEV (reference sequence). CDR3 loop: CASSLSGGAPRNEQFF. CDR3 in DNA: TGTGCCAGCAGTTTATCAGGGGGGGCCCCTCGGAATGAGCAGTTCTTC.

The chain recombines TRBV6-1 with TRBJ2-3; TRBD1 might be the D (5 bases). V was pared by 5 bases and J by 4 bases, with 16 bases between. Germline CDR1 is MNHNS and CDR2 is SASEGT. The CDR3 runs to 15 residues. The CDR3 here is CASSQQELVADTQYF. Written as DNA, the CDR3 is TGTGCCAGCAGTCAACAGGAATTAGTGGCAGATACGCAGTATTTT.

This clonotype showed up just a few times. The gene calls are TRBV11-2 and TRBJ1-6; TRBD1 is a possible D gene (6 bases). With 5 bases removed from V and 13 bases from J, the gap between germline ends came to 15 bases. CDR1 is SGHAT and CDR2 is FQNNGV in the germline V gene. The CDR3 sequence is 13 residues long. CDR3 sequence: CASSQATGSPLHF. CDR3 bases: TGTGCCAGCAGCCAGGCTACAGGGTCCCCCCTCCACTTT.

The rearrangement links TRBV6-6 to TRBJ1-1; 9 bases fit TRBD1. V was clipped by 10 bases and J by 1 base; unmatched bases: 10. The CDR3 has 15 amino acids. Germline V gene lookup returns CDR1 MNHNY and CDR2 SVGAGI (reference sequence). The DNA for the CDR3 is TGTGCCACCAATACACAGGGGGCCGAGAACACTGAAGCTTTCTTT. It yields the protein CATNTQGAENTEAFF.